A single sample gave rise to the 31 T cell receptor beta chains below, sequenced in a study of tissue T cells after allogeneic stem cell transplantation. This table comes from immunoSEQ multiplex PCR, and its TCRdb copy is limited to in-frame clones, with some not included. The table has tens of thousands of clones, less than 90% seen once; the top ten hold 3% to 4%. The sequenced sample was blood, obtained before transplantation. These receptors all come from a woman between 18 and 50 years old who later had graft-versus-host disease after an allogeneic stem cell transplant.

The chain recombines TRBV7-2 with TRBJ2-1; the D is unclear. The CDR3 is made up of 15 amino acids. CDR1 and CDR2 from the germline V gene are SGHTA and FQGNSA. V was trimmed by 2 bases and J by 1 base, leaving 9 bases between them. CDR3 sequence (DNA): TGTGCCAGCAGCTTAAGTAGGAATTCCTACAATGAGCAGTTCTTC. Amino acid sequence: CASSLSRNSYNEQFF.

This clone was observed once. This rearrangement joins TRBV7-9 to TRBJ1-6; no definite D call. Germline CDR1 and CDR2: SEHNR and FQNEAQ (reference sequence). Trimming cost V 6 bases and J 9 bases, with 18 bases left between them. The CDR3 has 15 residues. CDR3 in DNA: TGTGCCAGCAGTCGTGGAGACGGAGGTAGTTCACCCCTCCACTTT. Its translation: CASSRGDGGSSPLHF.

This clone was observed once. The chain carries TRBV28 and TRBJ2-2; 12 bases map to TRBD1. This CDR3 spans 15 amino acids. Per the germline V gene, CDR1 is MDHEN and CDR2 is SYDVKM. J was trimmed by 7 bases and V by 5 bases; bases with no gene match: 5. The CDR3 nucleotides are TGTGCCAGCAGTCCCTGGGACAGGGGGCGCGGGGAGCTGTTTTTT. As protein: CASSPWDRGRGELFF.

Here the CDR3 reads CASSLSILGSQPQHF. The CDR3 nucleotides read TGTGCCAGCAGTTTATCTATTTTGGGATCTCAGCCCCAGCATTTT. J is TRBJ1-5 and V is TRBV27; no firm D call. CDR1 is MNHEY and CDR2 is SMNVEV in the germline V gene (reference sequence). The length of the CDR3 is 15 residues. Trimming stripped 0 bases from V and 6 bases from J, with 12 bases between.

This chain uses TRBV2 with TRBJ1-2, with D possibly matching TRBD1 (6 bases). V lost 0 bases to trimming and J lost 5 bases, with 16 bases between them. This CDR3 contains 16 residues. Germline CDR1 is SNHLY and CDR2 is FYNNEI. CDR3 bases: TGTGCCAGCAGTGAAGCGCTTCGGGACACAGCGTATGGCTACACCTTC. Its protein is CASSEALRDTAYGYTF.

The chain couples TRBV2 to TRBJ2-7; 11 nucleotides line up with TRBD2. The CDR3 runs to 14 residues. Germline lookup yields CDR1 SNHLY and CDR2 FYNNEI. J gave up 1 base and V 6 bases, and 2 bases lay outside the gene matches. The CDR3, as DNA: TGTGCCAGCAGGGGACTAGCGGAGTCCTACGAGCAGTACTTC. This encodes CASRGLAESYEQYF.

This clone appeared a single time. The CDR3 loop is CASSPAGSSYNEQFF. The CDR3 DNA is TGTGCCAGCTCACCAGCAGGGAGCTCCTACAATGAGCAGTTCTTC. The chain uses TRBV18 and TRBJ2-1; the D gene could be TRBD1 or TRBD2 (5 bases each). In germline, CDR1 is KGHSH, CDR2 LQKENI. Trimming removed 2 bases from V and 0 bases from J, with 8 bases in between. The CDR3 totals 15 residues.

The chain has TRBV12-5 and TRBJ1-2, with D perhaps TRBD1 (5 bases). The CDR3 spans 13 residues. Trimming pared 6 bases from V and 5 bases from J, leaving 13 bases between. Germline CDR1 reads LGHNT; CDR2 reads FRNRAP. The CDR3 spells CASGDDSAYGYTF. The CDR3, as DNA: TGTGCTAGTGGGGACGACAGCGCGTATGGCTACACCTTC.

This clone was picked up one time. The chain employs TRBV5-1 and TRBJ2-5, with 9 bases identical to TRBD1. The germline V gene encodes CDR1 SGHRS and CDR2 YFSETQ. Germline trimming cut 3 bases from V and 4 bases from J; bases unmatched to any gene: 13. The CDR3 is made up of 17 amino acids. CDR3 coding DNA: TGCGCCAGCAGCTCTGGCGCCGGGGACAGGGTACCAGAGACCCAGTACTTC. The encoded protein is CASSSGAGDRVPETQYF.

This chain uses TRBV6-5 with TRBJ1-2, with TRBD1 as a possible D gene (5 bases). Germline CDR1 MNHEY, CDR2 SVGAGI. The germline V and J ends were trimmed by 0 bases and 10 bases, with 12 bases remaining between them. The CDR3 spans 13 residues. In DNA form, the CDR3 reads TGTGCCAGCAGTTACTCGGGGGAGGGAACCTACACCTTC. Residues: CASSYSGEGTYTF.

This clone has a handful of counts. This chain uses TRBV7-9 with TRBJ1-1; 7 bases agree with TRBD1. Trimming at V came to 6 bases and at J to 0 bases, leaving 4 bases not matched to a gene. The CDR3 is 14 amino acids. Germline V gene lookup returns CDR1 SEHNR and CDR2 FQNEAQ (reference sequence). CDR3 sequence: CASRAGGMNTEAFF. DNA of the CDR3: TGTGCCAGCAGGGCAGGGGGTATGAACACTGAAGCTTTCTTT.

V gene TRBV14 combines with J gene TRBJ2-1; the D is unclear. Trimming cost V 0 bases and J 3 bases, with 12 bases left between them. Germline V lookup: CDR1 SGHDN, CDR2 FVKESK. The CDR3 has 16 amino acids. The CDR3 sequence is CASSQEVAARYNEQFF. DNA of the CDR3: TGTGCCAGCAGCCAAGAAGTGGCAGCCCGCTACAATGAGCAGTTCTTC. Using reference TRBV14 and TRBJ2-1 for the parts outside the CDR3, the full variable domain is EAGVTQFPSHSVIEKGQTVTLRCDPISGHDNLYWYRRVMGKEIKFLLHFVKESKQDESGMPNNRFLAERTGGTYSTLKVQPAELEDSGVYFCASSQEVAARYNEQFFGPGTRLTVL.

The V call is TRBV5-1, the J call TRBJ2-5; D possibly matches TRBD1 or TRBD2 (5 bases each). This CDR3 has 15 residues. Germline V lookup: CDR1 SGHRS, CDR2 YFSETQ. V lost 7 bases to trimming and J lost 5 bases, with 21 bases between them. CDR3 region: CASFPGASPAETQYF. The DNA for the CDR3 is TGCGCCAGCTTCCCCGGGGCTAGCCCCGCGGAGACCCAGTACTTC.

This chain uses TRBV14 with TRBJ1-1; D gene ambiguous. V was clipped by 3 bases and J by 4 bases, with 15 bases between them. Germline loops: CDR1 SGHDN, CDR2 FVKESK. The CDR3 totals 15 residues. The DNA of the CDR3 is TGTGCCAGCAGCCAGCAACCAGGTAGCAGCACTGAAGCTTTCTTT. Protein product: CASSQQPGSSTEAFF.

J is TRBJ2-1 and V is TRBV6-4; D might be TRBD1 (5 bases). With 3 bases removed from V and 0 bases from J, the gap between germline ends came to 18 bases. CDR3 size: 18 residues. Germline V gives CDR1 MRHNA, CDR2 SNTAGT. DNA of the CDR3: TGTGCCAGCAGTGAGTCAGGGAACCAATTTCTCTCCTACAATGAGCAGTTCTTC. This gives the protein CASSESGNQFLSYNEQFF.

The V gene is TRBV3-1 (or the pseudogene TRBV3-2), the J gene TRBJ2-1; D might be TRBD2 (6 bases). Germline-derived CDR1 and CDR2 are LGHDT and YNNKEL (reference sequence). Trimming took off 0 bases at V and 3 bases at J, with 21 bases between the two ends. The CDR3 contains 19 residues. The CDR3 region has the DNA TGTGCCAGCAGCCAAGAAAGGGGAGGTAGCGCTAAAATCTACAATGAGCAGTTCTTC. Its translation: CASSQERGGSAKIYNEQFF.

The chain is built from TRBV11-2 and TRBJ2-1; a weak D match, TRBD1 (7 bases). Between the trimmed V and J ends, which lost 1 base and 9 bases, there was a span of 22 bases. The CDR3 contains 17 residues. The germline V gene has CDR1 SGHAT and CDR2 FQNNGV. The CDR3 is CASSLVAQGGYVGEQFF. CDR3 in DNA: TGTGCCAGCAGCTTAGTAGCTCAGGGGGGATATGTGGGTGAGCAGTTCTTC.

The J gene is TRBJ1-1, the V gene TRBV6-2 or TRBV6-3; D might be TRBD1 (6 bases). V was shortened by 6 bases and J by 1 base, with 12 bases between the two germline ends. This CDR3 has 14 amino acids. The germline V gene has CDR1 MNHEY and CDR2 SVGEGT. In nucleotides, the CDR3 is TGTGCCAGCAGCCTACAGGGTTCGAACACTGAAGCTTTCTTT. Its translation: CASSLQGSNTEAFF.

There are a few counts of this clone. The rearrangement joins TRBV2 to TRBJ2-1; D possibly matches TRBD1 or TRBD2 (5 bases each). The CDR3 totals 17 residues. Germline-derived CDR1 and CDR2 are SNHLY and FYNNEI. With 3 bases removed from V and 4 bases from J, the gap between germline ends came to 19 bases. Here the CDR3 DNA reads TGTGCCAGCAGTGACCCCGCCGCCGGGACCACATACAATGAGCAGTTCTTC. Translating it yields CASSDPAAGTTYNEQFF.

The chain combines TRBV4-1 with TRBJ1-6; a possible D gene is TRBD1 (6 bases). The CDR3 totals 14 residues. CDR1 is MGHRA and CDR2 is YSYEKL in the germline V gene. V was shortened by 4 bases and J by 9 bases, with 13 bases between the two germline ends. CDR3 DNA sequence: TGCGCCAGCAGCCTGCCGGGGGGCGTTTCACCCCTCCACTTT. It codes for CASSLPGGVSPLHF.

This clone was seen a single time. The chain links TRBV28 to TRBJ1-4, with D perhaps TRBD1 (6 bases). The ends were cut back, 6 bases at V and 7 bases at J, with 18 bases in the middle. The CDR3 totals 15 residues. Germline V CDR1 and CDR2: MDHEN, SYDVKM. The CDR3 protein is CASSSSGRGTEKLFF. CDR3 nucleotide sequence: TGTGCCAGCAGCAGTTCGGGCAGGGGCACTGAAAAACTGTTTTTT.

The genes are TRBV6-5 and TRBJ1-2; TRBD1 matches at 7 bases. V lost 6 bases to trimming and J lost 5 bases; unmatched junction nucleotides: 12. In germline, CDR1 is MNHEY, CDR2 SVGAGI. The CDR3 has 15 amino acids. The CDR3 loop reads CASSQKTGRYYGYTF. For the CDR3, the DNA is TGTGCCAGCAGCCAAAAGACAGGGCGTTATTATGGCTACACCTTC.

This clone has a handful of counts. The CDR3 sequence: CASSLELAGNNEQFF. The CDR3 DNA reads as TGTGCCAGCAGCTTAGAACTAGCGGGAAACAATGAGCAGTTCTTC. The chain recombines TRBV11-3 with TRBJ2-1, with 10 positions matching TRBD2. Trimming took 0 bases from V and 5 from J; bases not matched to a gene: 1. Germline V gives CDR1 SGHNT, CDR2 YENEEA. The CDR3 runs 15 residues.

The J gene is TRBJ1-1, the V gene TRBV5-4, with D tentatively TRBD1 (6 bases). Trimming removed 0 bases at V and 7 bases at J, with 13 bases between. There are 14 residues in the CDR3. Germline V gives CDR1 SGHNT, CDR2 YYREEE (reference sequence). CDR3 coding DNA: TGTGCCAGCAGCTTGGTATCAGGGGAGGATGAAGCTTTCTTT. It yields the protein CASSLVSGEDEAFF. The whole variable domain, filled in from reference TRBV5-4 and TRBJ1-1, reads ETGVTQSPTHLIKTRGQQVTLRCSSQSGHNTVSWYQQALGQGPQFIFQYYREEENGRGNFPPRFSGLQFPNYSSELNVNALELDDSALYLCASSLVSGEDEAFFGQGTRLTVV.

The rearrangement uses TRBV29-1 and TRBJ1-5, with TRBD1 matching over 7 bases. This CDR3 region has 14 residues. Germline CDR1 SQVTM, CDR2 ANQGSEA. Trimming removed 4 bases from V and 5 bases from J; junction bases left unmatched: 8. The CDR3 region has the DNA TGCAGCGTTGGAACACAGGGGCGGGATCAGCCCCAGCATTTT. Protein sequence: CSVGTQGRDQPQHF.

The genes are TRBV15 and TRBJ2-7; 10 bases map to TRBD1. CDR1 is LNHNV, CDR2 YYDKDF, per germline (reference sequence). The CDR3 is 16 residues long. J lost 1 base, V lost 1 base, and 4 bases had no gene match. In DNA form, the CDR3 reads TGTGCCACCAGCAGAGTTAAGGGACAGGGGTCCTACGAGCAGTACTTC. Its translation is CATSRVKGQGSYEQYF.

The V gene is TRBV5-6, the J gene TRBJ2-1; 8 nucleotides line up with TRBD2. Germline CDR1 reads SGHDT; CDR2 reads YYEEEE. With V trimmed by 0 bases and J by 5 bases, 4 bases remained unmatched. The CDR3 is 15 amino acids. CDR3 protein: CASSLVLAGNNEQFF. In DNA, the CDR3 is TGTGCCAGCAGCTTGGTTCTAGCGGGCAACAATGAGCAGTTCTTC.

This clone was seen more than once but under ten times. This chain joins TRBV7-8 and TRBJ1-5; the D is unclear. Trimming stripped 1 base from V and 0 bases from J, with 10 bases between. CDR1 is SGHVS and CDR2 is FQNEAQ in the germline V gene. The CDR3 covers 16 residues. CDR3 region: CASSLVAGYSNQPQHF. CDR3 sequence (DNA): TGTGCCAGCAGCTTAGTGGCCGGTTATAGCAATCAGCCCCAGCATTTT.

The chain employs TRBV7-2 and TRBJ2-1; 11 bases align to TRBD2. J gave up 7 bases and V 2 bases, and 4 bases lay outside the gene matches. CDR1 SGHTA and CDR2 FQGNSA come from the germline V gene. The CDR3 extends over 15 amino acids. The CDR3, as DNA: TGTGCCAGCAGCTTAATAGCGGGGGGGTTAAATGAGCAGTTCTTC. Its translation is CASSLIAGGLNEQFF.

This CDR3 reads CASSPKQGGEDTQYF. CDR3 bases: TGTGCCAGCTCCCCTAAGCAAGGGGGCGAAGATACGCAGTATTTT. V is TRBV18 and J is TRBJ2-3, with TRBD1 matching 7 bases. The V segment lost 6 bases and the J segment 5 bases; nucleotides outside the gene matches: 11. Germline V lookup: CDR1 KGHSH, CDR2 LQKENI. This CDR3 comprises 15 residues.

CDR3: CASSVGGTGFYEQYF. The CDR3 coding sequence is TGTGCCAGCAGCGTAGGAGGGACGGGATTCTACGAGCAGTACTTC. The V gene is TRBV9, the J gene TRBJ2-7; D might be TRBD1 or TRBD2, each matching 5 bases. Germline CDR1 is SGDLS and CDR2 is YYNGEE. This CDR3 region has 15 residues. V lost 0 bases, J lost 3 bases, and 13 bases lay in between.